Presented here are 14 T cell receptor beta chains from one specimen sequenced in a study of blood T cells in healthy people across ages. Then a second PCR, running roughly 7 to 11 cycles, was carried out with a sample-barcoded 5' primer and a J-beta primer mix. TCRdb re-called the 5' RACE reads with MiXCR, one entry per CDR3 protein. The sample yields some 760,000 distinct CDR3 sequences, 20% to 25% seen once. The same data also contributed to another study, on T cells of mothers and their children.

The source material was blood. Every receptor here comes from a boy aged 10-17 years in good health.

The chain links TRBV11-3 to TRBJ2-5, with 12 bases aligning to TRBD1. The J call may be wrong; the DNA end is better matched by TRBJ2-7. CDR3 length equals 14 residues. CDR1 is SGHNT and CDR2 is YENEEA in the germline V gene. Here the CDR3 DNA reads TGTGCCAGCGAACATGGGACAGGGGGCGGCGAGCAGTACTTC. It encodes CASEHGTGGGEQYF.

This clonotype was counted a few times. The chain uses TRBV20-1 and TRBJ2-1; D possibly corresponds to TRBD2 (5 bases). Per germline, CDR1 DFQATT and CDR2 SNEGSKA (reference sequence). This CDR3 comprises 15 residues. With 4 bases removed from V and 3 bases from J, the gap between germline ends came to 16 bases. CDR3 sequence (DNA): TGCAGTGCTACCCCGAGGGTCCCCTTCTACAATGAGCAGTTCTTC. It is translated as CSATPRVPFYNEQFF.

This rearrangement joins TRBV7-9 to TRBJ2-5; D gene unclear. The better agreement between TRBJ2-7 and the DNA end casts doubt on the J call. The CDR3 consists of 14 residues. Germline V gene lookup returns CDR1 SEHNR and CDR2 FQNEAQ (reference sequence). The CDR3 nucleotides read TGTGCCAGCAGCCCACTTCTTAGGGCTAACGAGCAGTACTTC. Its translation: CASSPLLRANEQYF.

The chain is built from TRBV20-1 and TRBJ2-7; TRBD1 is a possible D gene (5 bases). Deletions cut 5 bases from V and 6 bases from J, with 20 bases between. CDR1 DFQATT and CDR2 SNEGSKA come from the germline V gene (reference sequence). CDR3 length: 14 residues. The CDR3 nucleotides read TGCAGTGCTCCCGGACACGACCCTCCATTCGAGCAGTACTTC. Translating gives CSAPGHDPPFEQYF.

This clonotype was detected once. V is TRBV29-1 and J is TRBJ2-7; D remains ambiguous. V was clipped by 4 bases and J by 2 bases, with 18 bases between them. The CDR3 contains 15 residues. Germline assignment: CDR1 SQVTM and CDR2 ANQGSEA. The CDR3 protein is CSVVAVDRETYEQYF. The DNA of the CDR3 is TGCAGCGTTGTTGCCGTTGATAGAGAGACCTACGAGCAGTACTTC.

This clonotype was seen more than once but under ten times. The chain has TRBV6-4 and TRBJ2-7; D may correspond to TRBD1 or TRBD2 (5 bases each). CDR1 and CDR2 (germline): MRHNA, SNTAGT. CDR3 length equals 14 residues. Trimming removed 7 bases at V and 3 bases at J, with 16 bases between. Written as DNA, the CDR3 is TGTGCCAGCATATACCACGGGACCAACTACGAGCAGTACTTC. Its translation is CASIYHGTNYEQYF.

This chain connects TRBV5-1 to TRBJ1-2; 7 bases map to TRBD1. CDR3 length equals 16 residues. Germline CDR1 and CDR2: SGHRS and YFSETQ. With 4 bases clipped from V and 7 bases from J, the junction kept 16 bases outside the gene matches. CDR3 sequence reads: CASSRSQQGISFGYTF. The CDR3 DNA is TGCGCCAGCAGCCGATCCCAACAGGGGATCTCGTTTGGCTACACCTTC.

About this clonotype itself: The junction shows a germline mismatch at one end, possibly a read error. V is TRBV7-2 and J is TRBJ2-3; D not resolved. The CDR3 is made up of 14 amino acids. The germline gives CDR1 SGHTA, CDR2 FQGNSA. CDR3 sequence: CASSLNYLTDAQYF. In DNA, the CDR3 is TGTGCCAGCAGCTTAAACTACCTCACAGATGCGCAGTATTTT. Supplemented by reference TRBV7-2 and TRBJ2-3, the full variable domain reads GAGVSQSPSNKVTEKGKDVELRCDPISGHTALYWYRQSLGQGLEFLIYFQGNSAPDKSGLPSDRFSAERTGGSVSTLTIQRTQQEDSAVYLCASSLNYLTDAQYFGPGTRLTVL.

The chain is built from TRBV15 and TRBJ2-2; 7 nucleotides agree with TRBD1. The CDR3 length is 14 residues. Germline V lookup: CDR1 LNHNV, CDR2 YYDKDF (reference sequence). Germline trimming cut 1 base from V and 7 bases from J; bases unmatched to any gene: 3. This chain's CDR3 is CATSRANRGGELFF. CDR3 nucleotide sequence: TGTGCCACCAGCAGAGCGAACAGGGGCGGGGAGCTGTTTTTT.

In this sample, this clonotype turned up a few times. The rearrangement uses TRBV6-5 and TRBJ2-1, with D uncertain. CDR3 length: 15 residues. V was clipped by 7 bases and J by 2 bases, with 15 bases between them. Germline loops: CDR1 MNHEY, CDR2 SVGAGI. CDR3 in DNA: TGTGCCAGCATGCCTCATGGGGTAACCTACAATGAGCAGTTCTTC. Translating gives CASMPHGVTYNEQFF.

V and J are TRBV10-3 and TRBJ1-2; no clear D. V dropped 4 bases and J dropped 8 bases, with 11 bases sitting between them. There are 12 residues in the CDR3. CDR1 is ENHRY and CDR2 is SYGVKD in the germline V gene. The CDR3 DNA reads as TGTGCCATCAGTGGGGAACAAAGGGGCTACACCTTC. This sequence encodes CAISGEQRGYTF.

The V call is TRBV20-1, the J call TRBJ2-1; TRBD2 aligns across 13 bases. The CDR3 is 16 amino acids. The V segment lost 1 base and the J segment 4 bases; nucleotides outside the gene matches: 4. Per the germline V gene, CDR1 is DFQATT and CDR2 is SNEGSKA (reference sequence). DNA of the CDR3: TGCAGTGCTAGAGGGACTAGCGGGAGAGGGTACAATGAGCAGTTCTTC. This translates into CSARGTSGRGYNEQFF.

This clonotype was seen only a few times. The DNA for the CDR3 is TGTGCCAGTACGAGAGGGACGGTAGACTATGGCTACACCTTC. Translating gives CASTRGTVDYGYTF. The chain combines TRBV9 with TRBJ1-2; a weak D match, TRBD1 (5 bases). The CDR3 consists of 14 residues. Trimming shortened V by 8 bases and J by 3 bases, and 17 bases separated the two germline ends. Germline CDR1 reads SGDLS; CDR2 reads YYNGEE.

This clonotype was seen a handful of times. The genes are TRBV20-1 and TRBJ1-5, with unresolved D. The CDR3 totals 14 residues. Germline lookup yields CDR1 DFQATT and CDR2 SNEGSKA (reference sequence). V gave up 3 bases and J gave up 3 bases, with 12 bases separating them. The DNA of the CDR3 is TGCAGTGCTAGGGGAGAAAGGCCCAATCAGCCCCAGCATTTT. It is translated as CSARGERPNQPQHF.